This record covers a single T cell receptor beta chain. The antigen is undetermined. From the 5' RACE reads, TCRdb lists one entry per CDR3 protein and no DNA. Across a few hundred thousand distinct CDR3 sequences, the top ten clones capture roughly 5.2% of the sample. This CDR3 has 17 amino acids. Germline V gene data show CDR1 as LGHDT and CDR2 as YNNKEL (reference sequence). This sample is drawn from a study of T cells expressing NK-cell markers. General study points: Whether expanded NKG2C-expressing T cell clones recognize HCMV is unknown. Dominant NKG2C+ clonotypes were found to form about 1.0-7.0% of CD8+ T cells in about six donors. The CD3+CD56-NKG2C+ fraction was also led by these clonotypes in several donors.

The receptor was isolated from a man aged 18-75 years in good health. The gene calls are TRBV3-1 and TRBJ2-5; the TCRdb D gene call, TRBD2, has no DNA to confirm it. Material: blood T cells: a sorted CD56 or NKG2C T cell subset, CD4+ or CD8+ T cells, or bulk PBMC T cells (not recorded which). The CDR3 loop is CASSQDISGGLRETQYF.